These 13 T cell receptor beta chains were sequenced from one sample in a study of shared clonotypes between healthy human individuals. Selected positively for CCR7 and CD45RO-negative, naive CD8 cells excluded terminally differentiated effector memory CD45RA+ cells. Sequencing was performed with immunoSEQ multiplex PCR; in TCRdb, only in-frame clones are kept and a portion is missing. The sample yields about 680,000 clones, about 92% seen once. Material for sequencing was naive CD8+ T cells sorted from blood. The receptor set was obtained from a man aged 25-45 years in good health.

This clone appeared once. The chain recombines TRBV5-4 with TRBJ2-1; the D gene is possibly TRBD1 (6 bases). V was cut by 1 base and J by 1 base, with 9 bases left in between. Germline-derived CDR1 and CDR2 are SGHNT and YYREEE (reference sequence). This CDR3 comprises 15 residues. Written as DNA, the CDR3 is TGTGCCAGCAGCTTGATTGGGACATCCTACAATGAGCAGTTCTTC. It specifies CASSLIGTSYNEQFF.

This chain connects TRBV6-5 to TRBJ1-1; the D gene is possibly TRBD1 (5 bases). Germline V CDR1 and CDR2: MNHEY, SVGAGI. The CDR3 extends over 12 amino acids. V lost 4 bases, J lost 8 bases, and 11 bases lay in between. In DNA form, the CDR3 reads TGTGCCAGCAGTTTCCCAGGGAGCGAAGCTTTCTTT. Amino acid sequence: CASSFPGSEAFF.

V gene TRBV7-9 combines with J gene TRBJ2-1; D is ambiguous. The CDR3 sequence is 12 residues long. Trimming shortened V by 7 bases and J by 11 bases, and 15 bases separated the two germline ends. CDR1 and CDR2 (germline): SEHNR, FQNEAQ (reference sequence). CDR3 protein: CASNHMGGQQFF. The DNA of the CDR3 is TGTGCCAGCAACCATATGGGTGGCCAGCAGTTCTTC. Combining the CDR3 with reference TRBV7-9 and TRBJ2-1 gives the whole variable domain DTGVSQNPRHKITKRGQNVTFRCDPISEHNRLYWYRQTLGQGPEFLTYFQNEAQLEKSRLLSDRFSAERPKGSFSTLEIQRTEQGDSAMYLCASNHMGGQQFFGPGTRLTVL.

The CDR3 spells CATIRNTEAFF. The CDR3 coding sequence is TGTGCCACTATCCGGAACACTGAAGCTTTCTTT. This chain connects TRBV27 to TRBJ1-1; D ambiguous. The CDR3 runs to 11 residues. Germline loops: CDR1 MNHEY, CDR2 SMNVEV (reference sequence). Trimming left V 10 bases short and J 1 base short, with 7 bases between.

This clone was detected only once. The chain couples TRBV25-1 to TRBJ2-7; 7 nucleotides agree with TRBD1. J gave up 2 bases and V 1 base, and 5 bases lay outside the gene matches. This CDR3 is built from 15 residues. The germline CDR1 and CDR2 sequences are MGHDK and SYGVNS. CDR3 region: CASSEFEGQAYEQYF. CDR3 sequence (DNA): TGTGCCAGCAGTGAATTCGAAGGACAGGCCTACGAGCAGTACTTC.

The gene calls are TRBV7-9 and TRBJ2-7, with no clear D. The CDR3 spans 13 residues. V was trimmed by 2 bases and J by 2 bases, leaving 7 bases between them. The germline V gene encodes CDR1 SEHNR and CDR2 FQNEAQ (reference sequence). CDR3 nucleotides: TGTGCCAGCAGCTTAAGCGCAACCTACGAGCAGTACTTC. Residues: CASSLSATYEQYF.

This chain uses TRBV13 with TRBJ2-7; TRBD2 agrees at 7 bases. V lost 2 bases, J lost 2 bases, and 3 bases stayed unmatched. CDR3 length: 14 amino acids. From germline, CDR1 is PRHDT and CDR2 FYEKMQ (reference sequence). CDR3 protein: CASSLWGRAYEQYF. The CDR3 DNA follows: TGTGCCAGCAGCTTATGGGGGAGGGCCTACGAGCAGTACTTC.

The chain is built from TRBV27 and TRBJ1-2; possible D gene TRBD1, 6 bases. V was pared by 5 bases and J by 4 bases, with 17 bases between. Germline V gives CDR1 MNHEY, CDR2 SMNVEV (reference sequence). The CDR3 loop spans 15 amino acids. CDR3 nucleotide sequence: TGTGCCAGCAGTCGGGGGGGGCAGGGGTTCTATGGCTACACCTTC. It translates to CASSRGGQGFYGYTF.

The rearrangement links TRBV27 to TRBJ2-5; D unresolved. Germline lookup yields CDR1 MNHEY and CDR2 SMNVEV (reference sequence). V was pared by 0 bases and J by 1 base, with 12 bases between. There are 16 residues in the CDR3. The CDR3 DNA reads TGTGCCAGCAGTTTATCAGGCGTTATGATCCAAGAGACCCAGTACTTC. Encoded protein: CASSLSGVMIQETQYF.

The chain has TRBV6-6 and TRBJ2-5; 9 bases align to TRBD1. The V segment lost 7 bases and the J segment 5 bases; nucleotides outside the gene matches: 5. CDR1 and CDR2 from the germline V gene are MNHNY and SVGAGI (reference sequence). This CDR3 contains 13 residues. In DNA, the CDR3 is TGTGCCAGCAAGGGACAGGGAACGGAGACCCAGTACTTC. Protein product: CASKGQGTETQYF.

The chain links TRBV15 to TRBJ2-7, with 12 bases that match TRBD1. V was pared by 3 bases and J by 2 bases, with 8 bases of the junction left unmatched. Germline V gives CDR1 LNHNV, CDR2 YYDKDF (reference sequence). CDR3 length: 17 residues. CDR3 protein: CATSSGTGGGSPYEQYF. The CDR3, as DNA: TGTGCCACCAGCAGCGGGACAGGGGGCGGATCGCCCTACGAGCAGTACTTC.

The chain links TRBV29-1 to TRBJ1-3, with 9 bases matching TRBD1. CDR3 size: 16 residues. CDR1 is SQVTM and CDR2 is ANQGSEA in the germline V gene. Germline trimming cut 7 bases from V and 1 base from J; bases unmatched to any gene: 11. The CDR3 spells CSAAVPGTGSGNTIYF. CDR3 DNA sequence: TGCAGCGCTGCCGTTCCCGGGACAGGGTCTGGAAACACCATATATTTT.

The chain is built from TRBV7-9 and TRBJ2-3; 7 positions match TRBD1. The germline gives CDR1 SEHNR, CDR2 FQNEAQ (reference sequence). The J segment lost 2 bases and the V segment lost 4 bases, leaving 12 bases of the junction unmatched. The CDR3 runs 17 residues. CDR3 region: CASSSQTGWKSTDTQYF. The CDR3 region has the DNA TGTGCCAGCAGCTCTCAGACAGGGTGGAAATCCACAGATACGCAGTATTTT. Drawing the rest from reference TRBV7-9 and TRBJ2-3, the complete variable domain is DTGVSQNPRHKITKRGQNVTFRCDPISEHNRLYWYRQTLGQGPEFLTYFQNEAQLEKSRLLSDRFSAERPKGSFSTLEIQRTEQGDSAMYLCASSSQTGWKSTDTQYFGPGTRLTVL.